Each of the 6 T cell receptor beta chains below was sequenced from the same sample in a study of blood T cells in healthy people across ages. A second PCR of 7 to 11 cycles used a sample-barcoded 5' primer and a J-beta primer mix. TCRdb processed the 5' RACE reads anew with MiXCR; each CDR3 protein has one entry. Here the sample spans about 1.8 million distinct CDR3 sequences, 49% being singletons. Sequences were obtained from blood. The receptors shown here come from a woman between 40 and 50 years old in good health.

The count of this clonotype is one. V gene TRBV25-1 combines with J gene TRBJ2-7; TRBD1 matches at 10 bases. This CDR3 region has 17 residues. V was pared by 5 bases and J by 0 bases, with 10 bases of the junction left unmatched. Germline V gene lookup returns CDR1 MGHDK and CDR2 SYGVNS. The CDR3 spells CASSNPLGQGSSYEQYF. The CDR3 DNA is TGTGCCAGCAGTAATCCTCTGGGACAGGGGAGCTCCTACGAGCAGTACTTC.

The chain joins TRBV20-1 to TRBJ1-2; D is uncertain. CDR1 is DFQATT and CDR2 is SNEGSKA in the germline V gene (reference sequence). Trimming left V 5 bases short and J 2 bases short, with 18 bases between. The CDR3 extends over 15 amino acids. The CDR3 DNA reads TGCAGTGCTCTTACGCGGGGTGGAAGAAACTATGGCTACACCTTC. It codes for CSALTRGGRNYGYTF.

The rearrangement joins TRBV6-6 to TRBJ2-7; 7 bases line up with TRBD1. V shed 0 bases and J 7 bases; nucleotides not matched to a gene: 12. Per germline, CDR1 MNHNY and CDR2 SVGAGI (reference sequence). The CDR3 consists of 16 residues. CDR3: CASSYSRQGLFDEQYF. CDR3 sequence (DNA): TGTGCCAGCAGTTACTCCAGACAGGGATTATTCGATGAGCAGTACTTC.

CDR3 bases: TGTGCCAGCAGCGCCCCAACTAGCCCTTACTACGAGCAGTACTTC. Translation: CASSAPTSPYYEQYF. The gene calls are TRBV9 and TRBJ2-7, with D tentatively TRBD2 (6 bases). V lost 3 bases to trimming and J lost 3 bases, with 16 bases between them. CDR3 size: 15 residues. Germline V gene lookup returns CDR1 SGDLS and CDR2 YYNGEE. Looking up the rest from reference TRBV9 and TRBJ2-7 gives the full variable domain: DSGVTQTPKHLITATGQRVTLRCSPRSGDLSVYWYQQSLDQGLQFLIQYYNGEERAKGNILERFSAQQFPDLHSELNLSSLELGDSALYFCASSAPTSPYYEQYFGPGTRLTVT.

The chain combines TRBV5-6 with TRBJ2-5; 9 nucleotides agree with TRBD1. CDR1 is SGHDT, CDR2 YYEEEE, per germline. CDR3 length equals 15 residues. The V segment lost 1 base and the J segment 4 bases; nucleotides outside the gene matches: 5. In DNA form, the CDR3 reads TGTGCCAGCAGCTTGATTTTGGGACAGGGAGAGACCCAGTACTTC. Protein: CASSLILGQGETQYF.

The CDR3 sequence is CATSDLQGGRETQYF. The DNA of the CDR3 is TGTGCCACCAGTGATCTACAGGGGGGTCGAGAGACCCAGTACTTC. The chain couples TRBV24-1 to TRBJ2-5; 8 nucleotides match TRBD1. V trimming: 3 bases; J trimming: 4 bases; junction bases outside the gene matches: 6. The CDR3 consists of 15 residues. CDR1 is KGHDR and CDR2 is SFDVKD in the germline V gene.